This entry concerns a single TCR beta chain. This clonotype was observed many times. Its antigen is currently not known. One base away there is no much larger clone; base qualities are not given. This sample was taken from a study of patients with pleural tuberculosis (dated by TCRdb to about 2014). The instrument was an Illumina Genome Analyzer IIx. TCRdb's own reprocessing of the public reads used fastp at Q25 and MiXCR and kept productive beta chains. Entries that share a CDR3 protein sequence are merged under the most common genes and DNA. In this sample the table shows some 48,000 distinct CDR3 sequences, about 6.8% of which occur a single time. The top ten hold roughly 15% of the sample. The sequence came from a human donor with pleural tuberculosis.

CDR3 sequence: CASSPLGTEVYTEAFF. Here is the DNA: TGTGCCAGCAGCCCGTTGGGGACAGAAGTGTACACTGAAGCTTTCTTT. The V and J genes are TRBV4-2 and TRBJ1-1; 7 junctional bases match TRBD1. For CDR1 and CDR2, the germline V gene lists LGHNA and YNFKEQ. Including the terminal cysteine and phenylalanine, the CDR3 comprises 16 residues. The CDR3 DNA has 48 bases and is translated from base 1. Clipping removes 4 bases from V and 3 bases from J, with 11 as the unmatched junction base count.